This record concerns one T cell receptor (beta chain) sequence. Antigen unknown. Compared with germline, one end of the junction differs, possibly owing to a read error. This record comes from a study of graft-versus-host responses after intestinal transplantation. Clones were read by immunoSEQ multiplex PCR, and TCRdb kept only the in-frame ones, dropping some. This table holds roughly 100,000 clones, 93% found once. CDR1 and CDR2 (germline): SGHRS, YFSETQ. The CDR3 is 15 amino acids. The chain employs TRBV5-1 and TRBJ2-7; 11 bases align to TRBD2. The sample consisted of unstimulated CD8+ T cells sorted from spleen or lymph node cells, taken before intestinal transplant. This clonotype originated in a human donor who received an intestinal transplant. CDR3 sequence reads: CASSPTSGASHEQYF. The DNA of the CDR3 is TGCGCCAGCAGCCCGACTAGCGGGGCCTCCCACGAGCAGTACTTC.